Listed below are T cell receptor beta chains from one sample, sequenced in a study of shared clonotypes between healthy human individuals. The table came from immunoSEQ multiplex PCR; TCRdb's copy has only in-frame clones and leaves some out. Of millions of clones listed, more than 80% are singletons. The specimen was naive CD4+ T cells sorted from blood. These receptors were obtained from a man aged 18 to 35 in good health. CDR3s include the opening cysteine and the closing phenylalanine or tryptophan. The D gene is left open where the match is weak. For some rows the clone size is stated as once, few or many, or as a class when expanded; others skip it.

d_call | j_call | v_call | clone_size | cdr3_nt | cdr3_aa
. | TRBJ2-7 | TRBV6-5 | once | TGTGCCAGCACCAGCCAGGGTGGCTCCTACGAGCAGTACTTC | CASTSQGGSYEQYF
TRBD2 | TRBJ2-3 | TRBV4-1 | . | TGCGCCAGCAGCCACACTAGCGACTCGCAGTATTTT | CASSHTSDSQYF
. | TRBJ2-7 | TRBV4-1 | . | TGCGCCAGCAGCCAAGATTCAGGGCGTTTCTACGAGCAGTACTTC | CASSQDSGRFYEQYF
. | TRBJ2-5 | TRBV29-1 | . | TGCAGCGTTGAAAGGGTTTACCGGGAGACCCAGTACTTC | CSVERVYRETQYF
TRBD1 | TRBJ2-7 | TRBV6-1 | . | TGTGCCAGCAACGAACCGGGACAGGCACCCTACGAGCAGTACTTC | CASNEPGQAPYEQYF
. | TRBJ1-6 | TRBV19 | . | TGTGCCAGTAGTATAGGGGACAAAGGATTAAATTCACCCCTCCACTTT | CASSIGDKGLNSPLHF
TRBD2 | TRBJ2-1 | TRBV6-1 | . | TGTGCCAGCCTCGGACTAGCGGGAGTTGTGGGGCAGTTCTTC | CASLGLAGVVGQFF
TRBD2 | TRBJ2-2 | TRBV9 | . | TGTGCCAGCAGCGCCGCCGGGGGGTCAGGGAGGACCGGGGAGCTGTTTTTT | CASSAAGGSGRTGELFF
. | TRBJ1-2 | TRBV7-9 | few | TGTGCCAGCAGCTATGGACAGAACTATGGCTACACCTTC | CASSYGQNYGYTF
. | TRBJ2-6 | TRBV5-6 | . | TGTGCCAGCAGGGGGAAGGGCACCTCTGGGGCCAACGTCCTGACTTTC | CASRGKGTSGANVLTF
. | TRBJ2-1 | TRBV7-2 | . | TGTGCCAGCAGCCTATGGACCCATTCGGATGAGCAGTTCTTC | CASSLWTHSDEQFF
. | TRBJ2-3 | TRBV6-5 | . | TGTGCCAGCAGTCCCATGGGCACCGCCGGGGGAACGCAGTATTTT | CASSPMGTAGGTQYF
. | TRBJ2-3 | TRBV29-1 | . | TGCAGCGGGAGGGGGACAGATACGCAGTATTTT | CSGRGTDTQYF
. | TRBJ1-2 | TRBV30 | . | TGTGCCCAGCAGGCAGGGAAGGACTATGGCCACACCTTC | CAQQAGKDYGHTF
. | TRBJ1-1 | TRBV18 | . | TGTGCCAGCTCACCACCGTTTGACACTGAAGCTTTCTTT | CASSPPFDTEAFF
. | TRBJ2-7 | TRBV7-8 | once | TGTGCCAGCAGCCAGACAGACTACGAGCAGTACTTC | CASSQTDYEQYF
. | TRBJ1-5 | TRBV6-1 | . | TGTGCCAGCATCCGAGGGGATAGCAATCAGCCCCAGCATTTT | CASIRGDSNQPQHF
TRBD2 | TRBJ2-7 | TRBV30 | . | TGTGCCTGGAGTTCGGGACTAGCGGGAGGTTACGAGCAGTACTTC | CAWSSGLAGGYEQYF
. | TRBJ2-5 | TRBV27 | . | TGTGCCAGCAGTTTAATTGATTGTCAAGAGACCCAGTACTTC | CASSLIDCQETQYF
. | TRBJ1-1 | TRBV10-1 | few | TGCGCCAGCAGTGAAGGGTGGAACACTGAAGCTTTCTTT | CASSEGWNTEAFF
. | TRBJ2-7 | TRBV30 | . | TGTGCCTGGAGTGTTATGAGAACTTCACCGGCCTACGAGCAGTACTTC | CAWSVMRTSPAYEQYF
. | TRBJ2-7 | TRBV5-1 | . | TGCGCCAGCAGCTTGGACGTACAGACTCACGAGCAGTACTTC | CASSLDVQTHEQYF
. | TRBJ1-1 | TRBV5-4 | . | TGTGCCAGCAGCTTCGGGTTAGGGGACACTGAAGCTTTCTTT | CASSFGLGDTEAFF
. | TRBJ2-3 | TRBV28 | . | TGTGCCAGCAATCACTACGCCACGGATACGCAGTATTTT | CASNHYATDTQYF
. | TRBJ2-3 | TRBV7-9 | once | TGTGCCAGCAGCTTAGATAGTTGGGGCACGCAGTATTTT | CASSLDSWGTQYF
. | TRBJ2-1 | TRBV19 | . | TGTGCCAGACCCGTGGCGGACACTAACAATGAGCAGTTCTTC | CARPVADTNNEQFF
. | TRBJ1-5 | TRBV28 | once | TGTGCCAGCAGTTTAGGACCAGGGCCCGGCAATCAGCCCCAGCATTTT | CASSLGPGPGNQPQHF
TRBD1 | TRBJ2-2 | TRBV2 | . | TGTGCCAGCAGTGAAGACCCCTTACAGGGGCCGAACACCGGGGAGCTGTTTTTT | CASSEDPLQGPNTGELFF
. | TRBJ2-3 | TRBV2 | . | TGTGCCAGCAGGGTAGACAGTAATACGCAGTATTTT | CASRVDSNTQYF
TRBD2 | TRBJ2-4 | TRBV7-2 | . | TGTGCCAGCAGCCCGAGGGACTACCGAGGAGACATTCAGTACTTC | CASSPRDYRGDIQYF
TRBD2 | TRBJ2-2 | TRBV5-4 | . | TGTGCCAGCAGCTCTGGACTAGCGGGAGGGAAGGGCACCGGGGAGCTGTTTTTT | CASSSGLAGGKGTGELFF
. | TRBJ1-3 | TRBV6-1 | . | TGTGCCAGCAGGGAACCCCCCCGGGCTGGAAACACCATATATTTT | CASREPPRAGNTIYF
TRBD2 | TRBJ2-2 | TRBV11-2 | . | TGTGCCAGCAGGGATGCAGCGGGAGGACGTCCCGGGGAGCTGTTTTTT | CASRDAAGGRPGELFF
. | TRBJ1-1 | TRBV5-1 | . | TGCGCCAGCAGCTTGGATTGGGGGACCACTGAAGCTTTCTTT | CASSLDWGTTEAFF
. | TRBJ2-2 | TRBV9 | . | TGTGCCAGCGGCGTAGAAACTAGTGGGCGGGAGCTGTTTTTT | CASGVETSGRELFF
TRBD1 | TRBJ2-3 | TRBV19 | . | TGTGCCAGTAGTATCGGGACAGGGGGCACAGATACGCAGTATTTT | CASSIGTGGTDTQYF
. | TRBJ1-2 | TRBV5-1 | . | TGCGCCAGCAGCTTTGGTGACAGAGACTATGGCTACACCTTC | CASSFGDRDYGYTF
. | TRBJ2-7 | TRBV10-3 | . | TGTGCCATCGGAAGCGGATCTCGCGAGCAGTACTTC | CAIGSGSREQYF
. | TRBJ1-4 | TRBV27 | . | TGTGCCAGCAGTACCCGGAGGGGTGGTGAAAAACTGTTTTTT | CASSTRRGGEKLFF
TRBD2 | TRBJ2-5 | TRBV7-2 | once | TGTGCCAGCAGCGGCAGCGGGACTAGTCTCATTGGGACCCAGTACTTC | CASSGSGTSLIGTQYF
. | TRBJ2-7 | TRBV5-5 | . | TGTGCCAGTTGTCCCCAGCAGGCGGGCTCTACCTACGAGCAGTACTTC | CASCPQQAGSTYEQYF
. | TRBJ1-5 | TRBV28 | few | TGTGCCAGCAGTTTTGGGGTCGGCAATCAGCCCCAGCATTTT | CASSFGVGNQPQHF
. | TRBJ2-7 | TRBV30 | . | TGTGCCTGGAGTGGTCTAGGGATCTCTTCCTACGAGCAGTACTTC | CAWSGLGISSYEQYF
. | TRBJ1-6 | TRBV28 | . | TGTGCCAGCAGTTCCGGGACAAATTCACCCCTCCACTTT | CASSSGTNSPLHF
. | TRBJ2-7 | TRBV5-4 | . | TGTGCCAGCAGCTTGGTTGCAGGGGCGAGCTACGAGCAGTACTTC | CASSLVAGASYEQYF
TRBD2 | TRBJ2-5 | TRBV6-1 | . | TGTGCCAGCAGTGAAGCCCCCGGGAGGGAAGAGACCCAGTACTTC | CASSEAPGREETQYF
. | TRBJ1-1 | TRBV10-2 | . | TGCGCCAGCAGTGGGTATACAGTGAACACTGAAGCTTTCTTT | CASSGYTVNTEAFF
. | TRBJ1-1 | TRBV30 | . | TGTGCCTGGGCTGTAAACATGAACACTGAAGCTTTCTTT | CAWAVNMNTEAFF
TRBD1 | TRBJ2-5 | TRBV5-4 | . | TGTGCCAGCAGCGGGGCCGGGACAGCTCAAGAGACCCAGTACTTC | CASSGAGTAQETQYF
. | TRBJ2-3 | TRBV9 | once | TGTGCCAGCAGCGTAGGTCCGGCGTTGGGGGATACGCAGTATTTT | CASSVGPALGDTQYF
. | TRBJ2-3 | TRBV5-1 | . | TGCGCCAGCAGCTTGGACCCGGGGAGCACAGATACGCAGTATTTT | CASSLDPGSTDTQYF
TRBD2 | TRBJ2-4 | TRBV19 | . | TGTGCCAGTAGTATAGAGGGGAGGGGAGATTTAGCCAAAAACATTCAGTACTTC | CASSIEGRGDLAKNIQYF
. | TRBJ1-4 | TRBV5-1 | . | TGCGCCAGCAGCGGAGGGTCCCCAGGGGAAAAACTGTTTTTT | CASSGGSPGEKLFF
. | TRBJ2-3 | TRBV5-1 | . | TGCGCCAGCAGCTTGGAGCAGAGCACAGATACGCAGTATTTT | CASSLEQSTDTQYF
. | TRBJ1-1 | TRBV6-1 | . | TGTGCCAGCAGTGAACGGGGGCGCGGTACTGAAGCTTTCTTT | CASSERGRGTEAFF
TRBD2 | TRBJ2-1 | TRBV19 | . | TGTGCCAGTAGTATAGCGGGGGGGCCCCGCAATGAGCAGTTCTTC | CASSIAGGPRNEQFF